The T cell receptor beta chain under discussion was sequenced for a study of CD4+ T cells in melanoma. As regards this clone: Its specificity is not known.

General study points: Reportedly, melanoma neoantigen-specific CD4+ T cells showed varied differentiation states.

Generated by immunoSEQ multiplex PCR, the TCRdb table keeps only in-frame clones and is missing some. The sample lists under 150 clones, about 70% occurring once. Germline V CDR1 and CDR2: SGHRS, YFSETQ. The CDR3 spans 15 residues. V shed 4 bases and J shed 3 bases, with 17 bases lying between them. The source is a human donor with melanoma. Some clones in this sample may be carry-over from other donors' samples. Sequencing was done on a sample of a T cell line or clone, from whole sample or a sorted T cell fraction (not recorded which). The chain couples TRBV5-1 to TRBJ2-7; D ambiguous. CDR3 amino acids: CASSPGMGNNYEQYF. In DNA, the CDR3 is TGCGCCAGCAGCCCCGGTATGGGGAACAACTACGAGCAGTACTTC.